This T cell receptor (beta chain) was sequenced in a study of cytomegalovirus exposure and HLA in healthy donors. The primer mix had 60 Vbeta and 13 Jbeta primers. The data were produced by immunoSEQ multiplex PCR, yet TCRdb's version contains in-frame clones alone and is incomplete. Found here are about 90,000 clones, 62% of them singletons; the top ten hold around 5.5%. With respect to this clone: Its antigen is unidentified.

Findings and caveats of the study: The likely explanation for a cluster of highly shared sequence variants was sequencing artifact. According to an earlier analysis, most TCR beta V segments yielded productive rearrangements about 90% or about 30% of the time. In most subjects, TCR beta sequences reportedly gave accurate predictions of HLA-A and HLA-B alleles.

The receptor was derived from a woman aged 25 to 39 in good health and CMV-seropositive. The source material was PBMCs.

As DNA, the CDR3 is TGTGCCAGCAGCGAGAGCGGGGGGGTGAACTCCTACAATGAGCAGTTCTTC. Translated: CASSESGGVNSYNEQFF. The V gene is TRBV9, the J gene TRBJ2-1, with 10 nucleotides matching TRBD2. The J segment lost 0 bases and the V segment lost 3 bases, leaving 6 bases of the junction unmatched. The CDR3 loop spans 17 amino acids. The V gene's germline CDR1 is SGDLS and CDR2 YYNGEE.